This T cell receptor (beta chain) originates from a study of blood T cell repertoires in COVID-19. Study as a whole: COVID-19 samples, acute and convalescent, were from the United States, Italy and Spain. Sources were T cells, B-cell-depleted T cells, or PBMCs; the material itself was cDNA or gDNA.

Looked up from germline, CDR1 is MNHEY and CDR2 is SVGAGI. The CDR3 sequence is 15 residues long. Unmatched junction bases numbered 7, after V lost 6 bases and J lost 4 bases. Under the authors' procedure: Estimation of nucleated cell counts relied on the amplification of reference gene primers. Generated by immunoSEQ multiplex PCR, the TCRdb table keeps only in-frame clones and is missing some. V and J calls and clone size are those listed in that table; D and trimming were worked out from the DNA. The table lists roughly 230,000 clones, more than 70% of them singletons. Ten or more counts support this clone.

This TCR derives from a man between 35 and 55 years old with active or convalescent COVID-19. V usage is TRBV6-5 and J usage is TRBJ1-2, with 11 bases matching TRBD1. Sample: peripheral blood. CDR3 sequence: CASRPGDRGVYGYTF. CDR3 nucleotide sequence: TGTGCCAGCAGACCCGGGGACAGGGGGGTCTATGGCTACACCTTC.